Following are 22 T cell receptor beta chains from one sample sequenced in a study of T cell repertoires in cytomegalovirus infection. Antigen specificity for these receptors is unknown. TCRdb itself ran the reads through MiXCR, one entry per CDR3 protein. Here the sample spans some 920,000 distinct CDR3 sequences, around a third being singletons. Sequencing used cultured CD8+ T cells from PBMCs, obtained from culture after CMV antigen stimulation. The receptors were sampled from a human donor in good health (CMV status not recorded). Some clones in this sample may be carry-over from other donors' samples.

J is TRBJ1-2 and V is TRBV19, with TRBD1 as a possible D gene (5 bases). This CDR3 contains 13 residues. Germline V gives CDR1 LNHDA, CDR2 SQIVND (reference sequence). Trimming cost V 4 bases and J 4 bases, with 10 bases left between them. DNA for the CDR3: TGTGCCAGTAGTAACGGACAAGCCTATGGCTACACCTTC. Its translation is CASSNGQAYGYTF.

This clonotype was counted a few times. The genes are TRBV7-6 and TRBJ2-2; 12 nucleotides line up with TRBD1. Looked up from germline, CDR1 is SGHVS and CDR2 is FNYEAQ. CDR3 length: 18 amino acids. Trimming cost V 2 bases and J 1 base; bases outside gene matches: 5. The DNA for the CDR3 is TGTGCCAGCAGCTTATTCCGGGACAGGGGGCGGAACACCGGGGAGCTGTTTTTT. Translating it yields CASSLFRDRGRNTGELFF.

V gene TRBV12-3 or TRBV12-4 combines with J gene TRBJ2-5; a weak D match, TRBD2 (5 bases). The CDR3 is 13 amino acids. V shed 7 bases and J shed 1 base, with 10 bases lying between them. CDR3 sequence (DNA): TGTGCCAGCACCGGGGTCCTCCAAGAGACCCAGTACTTC. This codes for CASTGVLQETQYF.

The CDR3 loop reads CASSRRRANQPQHF. The DNA of the CDR3 is TGTGCCAGCAGTCGCAGAAGGGCAAATCAGCCCCAGCATTTT. The J gene is TRBJ1-5, the V gene TRBV28, with D unresolved. The CDR3 covers 14 residues. The germline V gene has CDR1 MDHEN and CDR2 SYDVKM. V lost 5 bases to trimming and J lost 4 bases, with 12 bases between them. Using reference TRBV28 and TRBJ1-5 for the parts outside the CDR3, the full variable domain is DVKVTQSSRYLVKRTGEKVFLECVQDMDHENMFWYRQDPGLGLRLIYFSYDVKMKEKGDIPEGYSVSREKKERFSLILESASTNQTSMYLCASSRRRANQPQHFGDGTRLSIL.

This clonotype was seen many times. This rearrangement joins TRBV7-2 to TRBJ2-7, with D perhaps matching TRBD1 (6 bases). The germline V gene encodes CDR1 SGHTA and CDR2 FQGNSA. V dropped 1 base and J dropped 4 bases, with 17 bases sitting between them. The CDR3 consists of 16 residues. The CDR3 here is CASSLGVPGQPYEQYF. In DNA form, the CDR3 reads TGTGCCAGCAGCTTAGGGGTTCCGGGACAACCATACGAGCAGTACTTC. The full variable domain, its missing parts supplied by reference TRBV7-2 and TRBJ2-7, is GAGVSQSPSNKVTEKGKDVELRCDPISGHTALYWYRQSLGQGLEFLIYFQGNSAPDKSGLPSDRFSAERTGGSVSTLTIQRTQQEDSAVYLCASSLGVPGQPYEQYFGPGTRLTVT.

The V gene is TRBV6-2 or TRBV6-3, the J gene TRBJ1-2; TRBD1 matches at 8 bases. V dropped 4 bases and J dropped 6; count of bases not matched to a gene: 7. In germline, CDR1 is MNHEY, CDR2 SVGEGT. The CDR3 runs 14 residues. The CDR3 loop reads CASSWSTGGNGYTF. The DNA of the CDR3 is TGTGCCAGCAGTTGGTCAACAGGGGGGAATGGCTACACCTTC.

This clonotype was seen more than once but under ten times. J is TRBJ2-3 and V is TRBV6-1, with 8 bases that match TRBD2. The CDR3 loop spans 15 amino acids. CDR1 is MNHNS, CDR2 SASEGT, per germline. Germline trimming cut 10 bases from V and 0 bases from J; bases unmatched to any gene: 9. CDR3 nucleotides: TGTGCCACCGGGAGGGGCGCCTCTAGCACAGATACGCAGTATTTT. Translated, it gives CATGRGASSTDTQYF.

This clonotype was detected only a few times. The CDR3 DNA reads TGTGCCAGCACTATTGGAGGCAATGAGCAGTTCTTC. Protein: CASTIGGNEQFF. This sequence joins TRBV6-2 or TRBV6-3 and TRBJ2-1; D is possibly TRBD2 (5 bases). The CDR3 spans 12 residues. Germline CDR1 reads MNHEY; CDR2 reads SVGEGT. The V and J ends lost 7 bases and 6 bases respectively, with 10 bases between them.

In nucleotides, the CDR3 is TGTGCCAGCAGCCGACGTGGGAGGAACATTCAGTACTTC. Encoded protein: CASSRRGRNIQYF. V usage is TRBV14 and J usage is TRBJ2-4, with D perhaps TRBD2 (6 bases). Germline V gene lookup returns CDR1 SGHDN and CDR2 FVKESK. Trimming left V 4 bases short and J 7 bases short, with 11 bases between. This CDR3 is built from 13 residues.

The chain combines TRBV12-5 with TRBJ1-1, with a possible D match to TRBD1 (6 bases). Trimming took 2 bases from V and 4 from J, leaving 8 bases between them. The germline V gene encodes CDR1 LGHNT and CDR2 FRNRAP. The CDR3 has 13 amino acids. For the CDR3, the DNA is TGTGCTAGTGGTTTGACAGGGCTCACTGAAGCTTTCTTT. It codes for CASGLTGLTEAFF. The full variable domain, completed using reference TRBV12-5 and TRBJ1-1, is DARVTQTPRHKVTEMGQEVTMRCQPILGHNTVFWYRQTMMQGLELLAYFRNRAPLDDSGMPKDRFSAEMPDATLATLKIQPSEPRDSAVYFCASGLTGLTEAFFGQGTRLTVV.

The sample holds a few counts of this clonotype. This chain uses TRBV29-1 with TRBJ1-2; weak D call: TRBD1 (5 bases). In germline, CDR1 is SQVTM, CDR2 ANQGSEA. There are 11 residues in the CDR3. Trimming took 4 bases from V and 8 from J, leaving 11 bases between them. CDR3 nucleotides: TGCAGCGTTGGTAAGGGGAGCGGCTACACCTTC. Protein product: CSVGKGSGYTF.

This clonotype was seen ten or more times. The chain couples TRBV7-9 to TRBJ1-2; D is unclear. This CDR3 comprises 15 residues. Trimming pared 4 bases from V and 6 bases from J, leaving 18 bases between. The germline gives CDR1 SEHNR, CDR2 FQNEAQ (reference sequence). CDR3 bases: TGTGCCAGCAGCTCAATGAGGGCCCAGCCCCATGGCTACACCTTC. Residues: CASSSMRAQPHGYTF.

This sequence joins TRBV4-3 and TRBJ2-4; TRBD2 is a possible D gene (5 bases). Trimming cost V 4 bases and J 9 bases, with 10 bases left between them. This CDR3 has 12 residues. Germline CDR1 and CDR2: LGHNA and YSLEER. CDR3 protein: CASSPTGSIQYF. The CDR3, as DNA: TGCGCCAGCAGCCCGACGGGGAGCATTCAGTACTTC.

This clonotype was observed at least ten times. The chain has TRBV12-3 or TRBV12-4 and TRBJ2-1; TRBD1 matches at 7 bases. The CDR3 sequence is 15 residues long. V lost 3 bases and J lost 2; bases outside the gene matches: 4. The CDR3 loop reads CASSLGDSPYNEQFF. CDR3 nucleotides: TGTGCCAGCAGTTTGGGGGACAGCCCCTACAATGAGCAGTTCTTC.

This clonotype was seen at least ten times. This chain links TRBV7-8 with TRBJ1-4; D not certain. CDR3 length: 13 amino acids. In germline, CDR1 is SGHVS, CDR2 FQNEAQ. V lost 1 base and J lost 6, with 6 bases in between. Here the CDR3 reads CASSLGVHEKLFF. In nucleotides, the CDR3 is TGTGCCAGCAGCTTAGGCGTGCATGAAAAACTGTTTTTT.

The genes are TRBV10-3 and TRBJ2-3; the D call may be TRBD1 or TRBD2 (6 bases each). CDR3 size: 14 residues. Germline loops: CDR1 ENHRY, CDR2 SYGVKD. V lost 7 bases, J lost 5 bases, and 16 bases lay in between. CDR3 sequence reads: CAITFGGLEDTQYF. CDR3 bases: TGTGCCATCACCTTTGGGGGGCTCGAAGATACGCAGTATTTT.

This clonotype was counted only a few times. J is TRBJ1-2 and V is TRBV7-9; D is possibly TRBD1 (5 bases). Germline V lookup: CDR1 SEHNR, CDR2 FQNEAQ (reference sequence). With 5 bases removed from V and 4 bases from J, the gap between germline ends came to 20 bases. This CDR3 has 16 residues. CDR3 coding DNA: TGTGCCAGCAGCCCGCCGGGAGTTGCGGGGCGCTATGGCTACACCTTC. Protein sequence: CASSPPGVAGRYGYTF. The whole variable domain, remainder taken from reference TRBV7-9 and TRBJ1-2, is DTGVSQNPRHKITKRGQNVTFRCDPISEHNRLYWYRQTLGQGPEFLTYFQNEAQLEKSRLLSDRFSAERPKGSFSTLEIQRTEQGDSAMYLCASSPPGVAGRYGYTFGSGTRLTVV.

This clonotype turned up a few times. The chain joins TRBV28 to TRBJ1-6; D uncertain. In germline, CDR1 is MDHEN, CDR2 SYDVKM. The V and J ends lost 6 bases and 6 bases respectively, with 12 bases between them. The CDR3 is made up of 14 amino acids. CDR3 protein: CASSPVVSNSPLHF. The CDR3 nucleotides are TGTGCCAGCAGCCCCGTCGTCAGTAATTCACCCCTCCACTTT.

The genes are TRBV12-3 or TRBV12-4 and TRBJ2-1, with a tentative D call TRBD2 (5 bases). V lost 7 bases and J lost 7, with 17 bases in between. The CDR3 extends over 14 amino acids. The chain's CDR3 is CASTPEAGRNEQFF. CDR3 bases: TGTGCCAGCACCCCTGAGGCGGGTAGGAATGAGCAGTTCTTC.

The V gene is TRBV29-1, the J gene TRBJ2-6; maybe TRBD2 (6 bases). V lost 1 base, J lost 3 bases, and 10 bases lay in between. The CDR3 sequence is 15 residues long. Germline V lookup: CDR1 SQVTM, CDR2 ANQGSEA. The CDR3 DNA follows: TGCAGCGTTGAAGGGGGGGTCTTTGGGGCCAACGTCCTGACTTTC. It codes for CSVEGGVFGANVLTF.

As concerns this clonotype: This could be a read error, since a much larger clone is one nucleotide away. The chain uses TRBV7-8 and TRBJ1-4; D unclear. Per germline, CDR1 SGHVS and CDR2 FQNEAQ. Trimming took 2 bases from V and 4 from J, leaving 11 bases between them. The CDR3 is 15 amino acids. The CDR3 DNA sequence: TGTGCCAGCAGCTTAAACGGCAGGTTTAATGAAAAACTGTTTTTT. Amino acids: CASSLNGRFNEKLFF.

This clonotype was seen a few times. The gene calls are TRBV5-1 and TRBJ2-1; TRBD2 is a possible D gene (6 bases). The CDR3 runs 16 residues. Germline V lookup: CDR1 SGHRS, CDR2 YFSETQ. V gave up 0 bases and J gave up 1 base, with 11 bases separating them. The CDR3 region is CASSLDSGPSYNEQFF. In nucleotides, the CDR3 is TGCGCCAGCAGCTTGGATAGCGGTCCTTCCTACAATGAGCAGTTCTTC.